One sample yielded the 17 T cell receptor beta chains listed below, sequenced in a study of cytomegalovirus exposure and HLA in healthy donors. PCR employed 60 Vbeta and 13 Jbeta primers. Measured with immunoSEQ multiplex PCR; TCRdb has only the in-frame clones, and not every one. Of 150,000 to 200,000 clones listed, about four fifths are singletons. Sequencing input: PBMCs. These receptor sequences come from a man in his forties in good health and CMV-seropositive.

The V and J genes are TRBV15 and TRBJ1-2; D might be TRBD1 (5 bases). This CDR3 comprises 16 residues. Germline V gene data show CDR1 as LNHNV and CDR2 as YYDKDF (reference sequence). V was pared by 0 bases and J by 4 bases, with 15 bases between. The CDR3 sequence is CATSRDKTGAAYGYTF. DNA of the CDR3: TGTGCCACCAGCAGAGATAAAACAGGAGCCGCCTATGGCTACACCTTC.

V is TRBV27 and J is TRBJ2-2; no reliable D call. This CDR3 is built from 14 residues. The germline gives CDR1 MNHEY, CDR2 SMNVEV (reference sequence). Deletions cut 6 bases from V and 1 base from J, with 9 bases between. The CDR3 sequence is CASSPTGNTGELFF. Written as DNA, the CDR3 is TGTGCCAGCAGCCCTACCGGGAACACCGGGGAGCTGTTTTTT.

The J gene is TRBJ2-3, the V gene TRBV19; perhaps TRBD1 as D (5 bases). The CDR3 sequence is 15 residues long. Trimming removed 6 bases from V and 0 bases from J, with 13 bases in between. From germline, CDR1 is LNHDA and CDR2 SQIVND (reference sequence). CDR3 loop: CASSPQDTSTDTQYF. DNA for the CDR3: TGTGCCAGTAGCCCTCAGGACACCAGCACAGATACGCAGTATTTT. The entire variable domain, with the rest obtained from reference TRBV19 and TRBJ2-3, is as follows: DGGITQSPKYLFRKEGQNVTLSCEQNLNHDAMYWYRQDPGQGLRLIYYSQIVNDFQKGDIAEGYSVSREKKESFPLTVTSAQKNPTAFYLCASSPQDTSTDTQYFGPGTRLTVL.

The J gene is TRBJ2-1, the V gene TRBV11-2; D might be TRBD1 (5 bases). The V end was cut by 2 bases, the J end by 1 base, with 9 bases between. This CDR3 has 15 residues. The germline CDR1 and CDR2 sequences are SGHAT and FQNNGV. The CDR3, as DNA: TGTGCCAGCAGCTTAATCCAGGGTTCCTACAATGAGCAGTTCTTC. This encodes CASSLIQGSYNEQFF.

As DNA, the CDR3 is TGTGCCAGCAGCAACAAACCCGGGACTGACTCCTACGAGCAGTACTTC. Protein sequence: CASSNKPGTDSYEQYF. The chain combines TRBV7-9 with TRBJ2-7; a weak D match, TRBD2 (6 bases). The CDR3 totals 16 residues. The germline V and J ends were trimmed by 5 bases and 0 bases, with 17 bases remaining between them. Germline CDR1 and CDR2: SEHNR and FQNEAQ (reference sequence).

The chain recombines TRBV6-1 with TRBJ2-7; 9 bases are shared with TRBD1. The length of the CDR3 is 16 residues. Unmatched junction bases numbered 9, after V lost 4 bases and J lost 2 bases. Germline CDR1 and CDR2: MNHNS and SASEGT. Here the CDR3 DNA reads TGTGCCAGCAGTGTGGGACAGGGAGTAGACCCCTACGAGCAGTACTTC. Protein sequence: CASSVGQGVDPYEQYF.

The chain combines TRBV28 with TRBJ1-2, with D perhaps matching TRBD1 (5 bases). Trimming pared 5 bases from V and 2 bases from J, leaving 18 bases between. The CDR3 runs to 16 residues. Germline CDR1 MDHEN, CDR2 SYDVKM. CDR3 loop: CASSPDLGRANYGYTF. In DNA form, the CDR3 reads TGTGCCAGCAGTCCTGACCTCGGCAGGGCAAACTATGGCTACACCTTC.

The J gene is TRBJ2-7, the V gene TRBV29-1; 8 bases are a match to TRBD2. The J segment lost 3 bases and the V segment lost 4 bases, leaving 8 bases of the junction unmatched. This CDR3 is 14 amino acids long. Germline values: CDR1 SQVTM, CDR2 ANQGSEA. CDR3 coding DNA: TGCAGCGTTGTCCGCGCGGGAGGAGGCTACGAGCAGTACTTC. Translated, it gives CSVVRAGGGYEQYF.

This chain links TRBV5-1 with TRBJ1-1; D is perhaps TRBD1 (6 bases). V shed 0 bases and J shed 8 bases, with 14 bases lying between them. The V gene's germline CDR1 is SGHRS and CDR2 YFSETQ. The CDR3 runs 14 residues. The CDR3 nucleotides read TGCGCCAGCAGCTTGGGCGGGGGGGCCGCGGAAGCTTTCTTT. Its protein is CASSLGGGAAEAFF. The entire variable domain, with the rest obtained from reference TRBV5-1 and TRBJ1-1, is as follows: KAGVTQTPRYLIKTRGQQVTLSCSPISGHRSVSWYQQTPGQGLQFLFEYFSETQRNKGNFPGRFSGRQFSNSRSEMNVSTLELGDSALYLCASSLGGGAAEAFFGQGTRLTVV.

CDR3 protein: CAISETDPYEQYF. CDR3 bases: TGTGCCATCAGTGAGACAGACCCCTACGAGCAGTACTTC. The chain employs TRBV10-3 and TRBJ2-7; D unclear. Germline assignment: CDR1 ENHRY and CDR2 SYGVKD. Trimming pared 2 bases from V and 2 bases from J, leaving 7 bases between. The CDR3 covers 13 residues.

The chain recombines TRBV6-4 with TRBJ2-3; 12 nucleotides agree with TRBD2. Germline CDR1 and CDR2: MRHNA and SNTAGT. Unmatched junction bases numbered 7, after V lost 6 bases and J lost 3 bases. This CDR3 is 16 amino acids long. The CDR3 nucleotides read TGTGCCAGCAGCCCGACTAGCGGGGGAGGTACAGATACGCAGTATTTT. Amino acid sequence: CASSPTSGGGTDTQYF.

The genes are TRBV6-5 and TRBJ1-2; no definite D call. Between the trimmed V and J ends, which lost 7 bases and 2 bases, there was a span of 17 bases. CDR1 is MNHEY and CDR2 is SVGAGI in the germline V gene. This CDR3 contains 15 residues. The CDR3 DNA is TGTGCCAGCAAGGCGGTGCCTTCGGGGAACTATGGCTACACCTTC. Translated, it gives CASKAVPSGNYGYTF.

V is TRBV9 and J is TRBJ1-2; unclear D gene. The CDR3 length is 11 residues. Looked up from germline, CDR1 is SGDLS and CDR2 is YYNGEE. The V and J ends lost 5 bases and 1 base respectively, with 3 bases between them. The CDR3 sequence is CASSSNYGYTF. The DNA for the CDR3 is TGTGCCAGCAGTAGTAACTATGGCTACACCTTC.

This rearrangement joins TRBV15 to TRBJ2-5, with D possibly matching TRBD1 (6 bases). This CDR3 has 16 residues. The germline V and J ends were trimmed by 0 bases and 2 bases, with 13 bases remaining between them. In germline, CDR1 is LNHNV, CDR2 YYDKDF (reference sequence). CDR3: CATSREGGSGQETQYF. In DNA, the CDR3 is TGTGCCACCAGCAGAGAAGGGGGATCGGGTCAAGAGACCCAGTACTTC.

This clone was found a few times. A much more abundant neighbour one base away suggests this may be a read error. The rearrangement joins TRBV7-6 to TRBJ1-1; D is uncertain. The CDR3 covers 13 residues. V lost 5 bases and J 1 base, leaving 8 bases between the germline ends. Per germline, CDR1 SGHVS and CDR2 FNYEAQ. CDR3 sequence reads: CASSPTGNTEAFF. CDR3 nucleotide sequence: TGTGCCAGCAGCCCGACGGGGAACACTGAAGCTTTCTTT.

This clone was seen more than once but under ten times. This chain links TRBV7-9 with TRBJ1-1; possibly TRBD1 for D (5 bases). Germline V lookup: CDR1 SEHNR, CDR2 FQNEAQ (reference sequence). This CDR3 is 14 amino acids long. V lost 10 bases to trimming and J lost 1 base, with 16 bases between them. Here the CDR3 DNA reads TGTGCCACCAACAAGGGGCAGGGGAACACTGAAGCTTTCTTT. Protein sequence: CATNKGQGNTEAFF.

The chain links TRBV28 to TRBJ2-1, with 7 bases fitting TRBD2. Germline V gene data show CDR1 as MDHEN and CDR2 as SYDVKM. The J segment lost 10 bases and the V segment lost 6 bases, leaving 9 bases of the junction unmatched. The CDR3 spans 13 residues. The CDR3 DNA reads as TGTGCCAGCAGCAACATCGGGGGGTACGAGCAGTTCTTC. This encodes CASSNIGGYEQFF. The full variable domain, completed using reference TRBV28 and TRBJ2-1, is DVKVTQSSRYLVKRTGEKVFLECVQDMDHENMFWYRQDPGLGLRLIYFSYDVKMKEKGDIPEGYSVSREKKERFSLILESASTNQTSMYLCASSNIGGYEQFFGPGTRLTVL.